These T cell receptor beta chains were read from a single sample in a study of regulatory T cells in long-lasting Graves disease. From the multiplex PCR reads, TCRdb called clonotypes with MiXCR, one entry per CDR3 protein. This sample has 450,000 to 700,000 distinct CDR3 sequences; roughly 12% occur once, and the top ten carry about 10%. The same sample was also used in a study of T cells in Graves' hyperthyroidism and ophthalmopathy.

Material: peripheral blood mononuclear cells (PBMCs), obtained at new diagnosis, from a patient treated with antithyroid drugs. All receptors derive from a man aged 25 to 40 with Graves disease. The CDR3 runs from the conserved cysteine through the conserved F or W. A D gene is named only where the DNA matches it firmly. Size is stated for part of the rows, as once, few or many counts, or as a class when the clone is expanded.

CASRQANTGELFF	TGTGCCAGCAGGCAAGCGAACACCGGGGAGCTGTTTTTT	TRBV27	TRBJ2-2	-	few
CASRTNTDDAEQFF	TGTGCCAGCAGAACGAACACCGACGATGCTGAGCAGTTCTTC	TRBV6-1	TRBJ2-1	-	few
CASSQTPLADTGELFF	TGTGCCAGCAGCCAGACCCCTCTAGCGGACACCGGGGAGCTGTTTTTT	TRBV4-2	TRBJ2-2	TRBD2	-
CASTLSGQGRGYTF	TGTGCCAGCACCTTATCGGGACAGGGCCGTGGCTACACCTTC	TRBV12-3/TRBV12-4	TRBJ1-2	TRBD1	many
CSARWSGSPYEQYF	TGCAGTGCTAGATGGAGCGGGAGCCCCTATGAGCAGTACTTC	TRBV20-1	TRBJ2-7	TRBD2	many
CASNLGGEQGTDYEQYF	TGTGCCAGCAACCTAGGTGGTGAACAGGGGACAGACTACGAGCAGTACTTC	TRBV6-2/TRBV6-3	TRBJ2-7	TRBD1	many
CASTKGYNEQFF	TGTGCCAGCACCAAAGGGTACAATGAGCAGTTCTTC	TRBV27	TRBJ2-1	-	many
CASSSGSLYGYTF	TGTGCCAGCAGCTCCGGGTCTCTCTATGGCTACACCTTC	TRBV5-4	TRBJ1-2	-	-
CASSQAIAGAAYNEQFF	TGTGCCAGCAGCCAAGCCATAGCGGGAGCCGCCTACAATGAGCAGTTCTTC	TRBV4-2	TRBJ2-1	TRBD2	few
CASLAQGHEGPEYIDTQYF	TGTGCCAGCTTAGCCCAAGGGCACGAGGGGCCAGAGTATATAGATACGCAGTATTTT	TRBV2	TRBJ2-3	-	many
CASSAGSKAPLHF	TGTGCCAGCAGTGCCGGGAGCAAGGCACCCCTCCACTTT	TRBV12-3/TRBV12-4	TRBJ1-6	-	-
CASSFRGIQETQYF	TGTGCCAGCAGCTTTCGGGGCATACAAGAGACCCAGTACTTC	TRBV7-2	TRBJ2-5	-	many
CASSLWTGRHYGYTF	TGTGCCAGCAGCCTATGGACAGGGAGGCACTATGGCTACACCTTC	TRBV3-1	TRBJ1-2	TRBD1	few
CASSIEFSHEQYF	TGTGCCAGTAGTATTGAGTTCTCCCACGAGCAGTACTTC	TRBV19	TRBJ2-7	-	-
CASSEIRLAGYEQYF	TGTGCCAGCAGTGAAATACGGCTAGCGGGCTACGAGCAGTACTTC	TRBV6-1	TRBJ2-7	TRBD2	many
CASGTGTNEKLFF	TGTGCCAGCGGGACAGGAACTAATGAAAAACTGTTTTTT	TRBV2	TRBJ1-4	TRBD1	many
CASSFAITGYGYTF	TGTGCCAGCAGCTTCGCTATAACGGGGTATGGCTACACCTTC	TRBV7-9	TRBJ1-2	-	many
CASRGPGLAGEGWASEQYF	TGTGCCAGCAGGGGGCCGGGACTAGCGGGAGAGGGGTGGGCAAGCGAGCAGTACTTC	TRBV28	TRBJ2-7	TRBD2	many
CASSLPVGGYTF	TGTGCCAGCAGTTTACCCGTGGGCGGCTACACCTTC	TRBV28	TRBJ1-2	-	few
CASGLAGSTDTQYF	TGTGCCAGCGGATTAGCGGGGAGCACAGATACGCAGTATTTT	TRBV2	TRBJ2-3	TRBD2	many
CASSPWGGGRNEQFF	TGTGCCAGCAGCCCCTGGGGCGGGGGTCGGAATGAGCAGTTCTTC	TRBV7-3	TRBJ2-1	TRBD2	many
CSERDLGYEQFF	TGCAGCGAGCGGGACTTAGGGTATGAGCAGTTCTTC	TRBV29-1	TRBJ2-1	TRBD2	few
CASSLRGQGSREKLFF	TGTGCCAGCAGCCTCAGGGGACAAGGAAGTCGGGAAAAACTGTTTTTT	TRBV3-1	TRBJ1-4	-	-
CASSSGTGYNEQFF	TGTGCCAGCAGTTCCGGGACAGGGTACAATGAGCAGTTCTTC	TRBV6-5	TRBJ2-1	TRBD1	many
CSARSGSSYEQYF	TGCAGTGCTAGAAGCGGGAGTTCCTACGAGCAGTACTTC	TRBV20-1	TRBJ2-7	TRBD2	-
CSVRQGGYEQFF	TGCAGCGTTCGACAGGGGGGTTATGAGCAGTTCTTC	TRBV29-1	TRBJ2-1	TRBD1	many
CSAREDSGTFGELFF	TGCAGTGCTAGAGAAGATAGCGGGACCTTCGGGGAGCTGTTTTTT	TRBV20-1	TRBJ2-2	TRBD2	-
CSASKGSKYF	TGCAGTGCTAGTAAAGGCTCGAAGTACTTC	TRBV20-1	TRBJ2-7	-	few
CSARDHRGGELFF	TGCAGTGCAAGGGACCACAGGGGAGGGGAGCTGTTTTTT	TRBV20-1	TRBJ2-2	TRBD1	few
CATTVGANEQFF	TGTGCCACTACGGTCGGGGCCAATGAGCAGTTCTTC	TRBV6-1	TRBJ2-1	-	many
CASRNGLAGATDTQYF	TGTGCCAGCAGGAACGGACTAGCGGGAGCTACAGATACGCAGTATTTT	TRBV2	TRBJ2-3	TRBD2	many
CASSLEEDTQYF	TGCGCCAGCAGCTTGGAGGAAGATACGCAGTATTTT	TRBV5-1	TRBJ2-3	-	many
CSARDLSRQTGDDYGYTF	TGCAGTGCTAGAGACCTTTCGCGCCAGACAGGGGACGACTATGGCTACACCTTC	TRBV20-1	TRBJ1-2	TRBD1	-
CASSGLAPNTGELFF	TGTGCCAGTAGTGGACTAGCGCCTAACACCGGGGAGCTGTTTTTT	TRBV19	TRBJ2-2	TRBD2	-
CAISESGRGSRPYEQYF	TGTGCCATCAGTGAGTCTGGGAGGGGCTCCCGTCCTTACGAGCAGTACTTC	TRBV10-3	TRBJ2-7	TRBD2	many
CASSPNSLRGNTEAFF	TGTGCCAGCTCCCCCAACTCCCTTAGGGGGAACACTGAAGCTTTCTTT	TRBV18	TRBJ1-1	-	few
CASSEYQGKESPLHF	TGTGCCAGCAGTGAATATCAGGGGAAGGAATCACCCCTCCACTTT	TRBV25-1	TRBJ1-6	-	few
CASGGGGHYEQYF	TGTGCTAGTGGCGGCGGCGGGCACTACGAGCAGTACTTC	TRBV12-5	TRBJ2-7	-	many
CASSLSINNEQFF	TGTGCTAGCAGCTTATCCATAAACAATGAGCAGTTCTTC	TRBV7-7	TRBJ2-1	-	few
CASYGQGNTGELFF	TGTGCCAGCTATGGACAGGGTAACACCGGGGAGCTGTTTTTT	TRBV12-3/TRBV12-4	TRBJ2-2	TRBD1	many
CASRKGVVSGRSLETQYF	TGTGCCAGCAGAAAGGGAGTCGTTAGCGGGAGGTCCCTGGAGACCCAGTACTTC	TRBV27	TRBJ2-5	TRBD2	many
CSASRYEQYF	TGCAGTGCGAGCCGCTACGAGCAGTACTTC	TRBV20-1	TRBJ2-7	-	many
CASSDRGLRETQYF	TGTGCCAGCAGTGACAGGGGGCTAAGAGAGACCCAGTACTTC	TRBV6-1	TRBJ2-5	TRBD1	few
CASRVTGLYNEQFF	TGTGCCAGCAGAGTGACAGGGCTCTACAATGAGCAGTTCTTC	TRBV12-3/TRBV12-4	TRBJ2-1	TRBD1	many
CASSPSRQPQHF	TGTGCCAGCTCTCCCAGCAGACAGCCCCAGCATTTT	TRBV18	TRBJ1-5	-	-
CSANLGGEETQYF	TGCAGCGCTAATCTAGGGGGTGAGGAGACCCAGTACTTC	TRBV29-1	TRBJ2-5	-	many
CASSLTRMGYTF	TGTGCCAGCAGTTTAACCAGGATGGGCTACACCTTC	TRBV28	TRBJ1-2	-	-
CASTPSGGHYGYTF	TGTGCCAGCACACCTTCGGGGGGCCATTATGGCTACACCTTC	TRBV12-3/TRBV12-4	TRBJ1-2	-	-
CASSLVGGPQPDTDTQYF	TGTGCCAGCAGCTTAGTGGGGGGCCCACAACCCGATACAGATACGCAGTATTTT	TRBV7-7	TRBJ2-3	-	-
CSAPTSAYTDTQYF	TGCAGTGCGCCTACTAGCGCTTACACAGATACGCAGTATTTT	TRBV20-1	TRBJ2-3	TRBD2	few
CASGLASGSPYEQYF	TGTGCTAGTGGTTTGGCATCCGGGAGCCCCTACGAGCAGTACTTC	TRBV12-5	TRBJ2-7	-	many
CASSEQLAKNIQYF	TGTGCCAGCAGTGAACAGTTAGCCAAAAACATTCAGTACTTC	TRBV6-4	TRBJ2-4	-	few
CASSLRLGNEQFF	TGTGCCAGCAGTTTAAGACTCGGAAATGAGCAGTTCTTC	TRBV2	TRBJ2-1	-	many
CASSILSKGAYEQYF	TGTGCCAGTAGTATCCTCTCGAAAGGGGCCTACGAGCAGTACTTC	TRBV19	TRBJ2-7	-	many
CASSDREGIGETQYF	TGTGCCAGCAGTGACCGGGAGGGGATAGGAGAGACCCAGTACTTC	TRBV2	TRBJ2-5	TRBD2	many